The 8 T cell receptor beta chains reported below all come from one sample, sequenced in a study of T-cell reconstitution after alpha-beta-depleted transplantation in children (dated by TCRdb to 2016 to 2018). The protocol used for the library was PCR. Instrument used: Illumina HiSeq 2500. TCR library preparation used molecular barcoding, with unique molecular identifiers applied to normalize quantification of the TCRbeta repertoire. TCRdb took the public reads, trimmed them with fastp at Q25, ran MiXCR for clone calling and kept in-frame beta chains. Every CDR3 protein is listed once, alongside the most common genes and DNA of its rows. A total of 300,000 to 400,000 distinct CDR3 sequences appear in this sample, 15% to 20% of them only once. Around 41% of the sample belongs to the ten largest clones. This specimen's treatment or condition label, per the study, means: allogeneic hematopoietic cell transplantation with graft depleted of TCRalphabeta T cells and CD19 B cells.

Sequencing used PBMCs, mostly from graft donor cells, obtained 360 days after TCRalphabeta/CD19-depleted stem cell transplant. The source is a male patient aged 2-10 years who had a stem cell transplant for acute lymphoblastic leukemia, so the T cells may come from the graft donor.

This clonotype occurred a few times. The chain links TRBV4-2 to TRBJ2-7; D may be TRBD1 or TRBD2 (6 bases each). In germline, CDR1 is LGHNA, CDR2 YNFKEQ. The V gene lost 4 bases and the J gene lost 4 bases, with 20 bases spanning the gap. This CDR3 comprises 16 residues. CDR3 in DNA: TGTGCCAGCAGCCCGTTCGGGGGCCCTCTAACTTACGAGCAGTACTTC. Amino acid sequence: CASSPFGGPLTYEQYF.

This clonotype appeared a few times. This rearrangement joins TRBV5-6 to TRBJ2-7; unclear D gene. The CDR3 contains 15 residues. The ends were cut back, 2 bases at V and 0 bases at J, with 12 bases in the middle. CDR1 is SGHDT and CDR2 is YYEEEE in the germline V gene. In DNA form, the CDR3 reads TGTGCCAGCAGCTTTCAACAGATCTTCTCCTACGAGCAGTACTTC. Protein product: CASSFQQIFSYEQYF.

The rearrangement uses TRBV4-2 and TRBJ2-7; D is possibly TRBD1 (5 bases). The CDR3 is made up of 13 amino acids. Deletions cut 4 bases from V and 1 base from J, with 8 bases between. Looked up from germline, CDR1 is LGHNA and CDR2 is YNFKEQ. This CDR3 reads CASSRTWSYEQYF. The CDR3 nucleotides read TGTGCCAGCAGCCGGACATGGTCCTACGAGCAGTACTTC.

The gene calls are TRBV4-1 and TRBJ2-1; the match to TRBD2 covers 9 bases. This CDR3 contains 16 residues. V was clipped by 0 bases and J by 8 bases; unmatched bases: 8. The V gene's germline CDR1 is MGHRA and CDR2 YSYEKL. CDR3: CASSQEKVAGVHEQFF. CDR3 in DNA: TGCGCCAGCAGCCAAGAGAAGGTAGCGGGAGTACATGAGCAGTTCTTC.

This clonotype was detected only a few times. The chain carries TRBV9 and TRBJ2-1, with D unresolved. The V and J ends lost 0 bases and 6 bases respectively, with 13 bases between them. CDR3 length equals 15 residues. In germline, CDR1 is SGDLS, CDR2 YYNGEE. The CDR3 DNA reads TGTGCCAGCAGCGTAGGGACCGGCAGGCTCAATGAGCAGTTCTTC. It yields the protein CASSVGTGRLNEQFF.

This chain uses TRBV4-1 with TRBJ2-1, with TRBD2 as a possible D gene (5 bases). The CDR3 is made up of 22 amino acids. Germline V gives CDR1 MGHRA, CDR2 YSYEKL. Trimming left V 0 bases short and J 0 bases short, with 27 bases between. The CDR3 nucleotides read TGCGCCAGCAGCCAAGATGGGGAGTTCTTGCCCAAGGCCACGAGCTCCTACAATGAGCAGTTCTTC. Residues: CASSQDGEFLPKATSSYNEQFF.

The CDR3 DNA reads TGTGCCAGCAGCTGGGACGCGGGGGAGCTGTTTTTT. Encoded protein: CASSWDAGELFF. The chain joins TRBV6-5 to TRBJ2-2; tentatively, D is TRBD1 or TRBD2 (5 bases each). V gave up 6 bases and J gave up 8 bases, with 10 bases separating them. There are 12 residues in the CDR3. The V gene's germline CDR1 is MNHEY and CDR2 SVGAGI.

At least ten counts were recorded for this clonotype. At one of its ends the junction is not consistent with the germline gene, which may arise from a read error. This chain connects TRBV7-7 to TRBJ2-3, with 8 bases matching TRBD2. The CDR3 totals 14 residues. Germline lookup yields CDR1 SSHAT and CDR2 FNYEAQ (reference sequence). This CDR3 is CASSLSAGGDTQYF. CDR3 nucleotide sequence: TGTGCTAGCAGCTTATCCGCGGGGGGAGATACGCAGTATTTT.